This T cell receptor (beta chain) was documented in a study of T cell responses to AZD1222 COVID-19 vaccine. The CDR3 consists of 14 residues. Germline V gene data show CDR1 as SGHDN and CDR2 as FVKESK. V gave up 2 bases and J gave up 6 bases, with 13 bases separating them. Assay: immunoSEQ multiplex PCR; the TCRdb copy retains only in-frame clones and omits some. The data contain over 100,000 clones, roughly 86% of them singletons. The rearrangement uses TRBV14 and TRBJ1-2; a weak D match, TRBD1 (5 bases). The sequence was obtained from an adult who received the MenACWY meningococcal vaccine as a control. The material was peripheral blood, obtained 28 days after the second dose of the MenACWY control vaccine. The CDR3 protein is CASSQNSAGNGYTF. The CDR3, as DNA: TGTGCCAGCAGCCAAAATTCGGCAGGGAATGGCTACACCTTC.